The clone carrying this T cell receptor (beta chain) was counted ten times or more. Germline lookup yields CDR1 KGHDR and CDR2 SFDVKD. Deletions cut 5 bases from V and 1 base from J, with 13 bases between. This CDR3 region has 16 residues. Sequencing used immunoSEQ multiplex PCR; TCRdb keeps in-frame clones, though not all of them. The sample has about 380,000 clones, around nine tenths seen once. This sample stems from a study of blood T cell repertoires in COVID-19. In terms of age and location, participants ranged from roughly 18 to 90 years and lived in fewer than 30 US areas. Cohort placement rested on clinical history that participants reported themselves.

The source is a woman under 30 who had recovered from COVID-19. Sequenced sample: PBMCs or T cells enriched from blood (not recorded which). The chain joins TRBV24-1 to TRBJ2-2, with D possibly matching TRBD2 (5 bases). DNA for the CDR3: TGTGCCACCAGTGGGTTCGCGGGCGAGAACACCGGGGAGCTGTTTTTT. The encoded protein is CATSGFAGENTGELFF.